This T cell receptor beta chain was retrieved from a study of blood T cell repertoires in COVID-19. Study context: The United States, Italy and Spain were the sources of the acute and convalescent COVID-19 samples. Nucleic acid was either cDNA or gDNA, and it came from T cells, B-cell-depleted T cells, or PBMCs.

Original data processing: Amplification from reference gene primers served as the basis for estimated nucleated cell counts. Clones were sequenced by immunoSEQ multiplex PCR, and TCRdb holds only the in-frame ones, with some missing. D and trimming come from the DNA, and the V and J calls and clone size come from that table. This table holds tens of thousands of clones, roughly 81% found once. This CDR3 has 15 amino acids. Germline CDR1 SGHTA, CDR2 FQGTGA. Losses at the gene ends were 5 bases for V and 4 bases for J; bases not matched to a gene: 11. The receptor was derived from a man aged 65 to 85 with acute or convalescent COVID-19. The chain couples TRBV7-3 to TRBJ2-7; 7 positions agree with TRBD2. The sequenced material came from peripheral blood. The CDR3, as DNA: TGTGCCAGCAGCCAGCAGCCGGGAGGAATATACGAGCAGTACTTC. Amino acids: CASSQQPGGIYEQYF.